A selection of T cell receptor beta chains follows, all from one sample in a study of T-cell reconstitution after alpha-beta-depleted transplantation in children. TCRdb itself ran the PCR reads through MiXCR, one entry per CDR3 protein. The sample lists approximately 430,000 distinct CDR3 sequences, 15% to 20% occurring once. Material: PBMCs, mostly from graft donor cells, obtained 360 days after TCRalphabeta/CD19-depleted stem cell transplant. The source of these receptors is a boy less than two years old who had a stem cell transplant for Wiskott-Aldrich syndrome, so the T cells may come from the graft donor. CDR3s include the opening cysteine and the closing phenylalanine or tryptophan. Fields, in order: D gene, J gene, V gene, clone size, CDR3 DNA, CDR3 protein. The D gene is left open where the match is weak. Size values are once, few and many counts, or a class for expanded clones, and some rows have none.

d_gene: NA
j_gene: TRBJ1-1
v_gene: TRBV12-3/TRBV12-4
abundance: NA
CDR3nt: TGTGCCAGCAGTTTAGAGCAGGGAGAAGCTTTCTTT
CDR3aa: CASSLEQGEAFF

d_gene: NA
j_gene: TRBJ1-2
v_gene: TRBV12-3/TRBV12-4
abundance: few
CDR3nt: TGTGCCAGCCCCCCGGGGGAGGGGGGGAAAATTAGGGGCTACACCTTC
CDR3aa: CASPPGEGGKIRGYTF

d_gene: NA
j_gene: TRBJ1-5
v_gene: TRBV5-1
abundance: few
CDR3nt: TGCGCCAGCAGCACAACAGGGTTAGGCAATCAGCCCCAGCATTTT
CDR3aa: CASSTTGLGNQPQHF

d_gene: TRBD2
j_gene: TRBJ2-5
v_gene: TRBV11-2
abundance: few
CDR3nt: TGTGCCAGCAGCTTAGTAGGGACTAGCGGGGCCGGGGAGACCCAGTACTTC
CDR3aa: CASSLVGTSGAGETQYF

d_gene: NA
j_gene: TRBJ2-5
v_gene: TRBV12-3/TRBV12-4
abundance: NA
CDR3nt: TGTGCCAGCAGTTTCTTGCCCTCAGAGACCCAGTACTTC
CDR3aa: CASSFLPSETQYF

d_gene: TRBD1
j_gene: TRBJ2-4
v_gene: TRBV12-3/TRBV12-4
abundance: NA
CDR3nt: TGTGCCAGCAGTCGCGGACAGGGGGTCATTCAGTACTTC
CDR3aa: CASSRGQGVIQYF

d_gene: TRBD2
j_gene: TRBJ2-7
v_gene: TRBV28
abundance: few
CDR3nt: TGTGCCAGCATTAGCGGGAAGTACTCCTACGAGCAGTACTTC
CDR3aa: CASISGKYSYEQYF

d_gene: NA
j_gene: TRBJ2-7
v_gene: TRBV7-9
abundance: few
CDR3nt: TGTGCCAGCAGACCCTTTGTTGGCCAGCAGTACTTC
CDR3aa: CASRPFVGQQYF

d_gene: NA
j_gene: TRBJ2-7
v_gene: TRBV29-1
abundance: few
CDR3nt: TGCAGCGTTGCGGGAAAGGGGACCCCCGAACCCTACGAGCAGTACTTC
CDR3aa: CSVAGKGTPEPYEQYF

d_gene: TRBD2
j_gene: TRBJ2-1
v_gene: TRBV11-2
abundance: once
CDR3nt: TGTGCCAGCAGCGCCCGGGGCGGGGGGGGGCTCCATGAGCAGTTCTTC
CDR3aa: CASSARGGGGLHEQFF

d_gene: NA
j_gene: TRBJ1-4
v_gene: TRBV29-1
abundance: NA
CDR3nt: TGCAGCGTTGAAGATGTAGGGCAGGGCGGGGAAAAACTGTTTTTT
CDR3aa: CSVEDVGQGGEKLFF

d_gene: TRBD1
j_gene: TRBJ2-7
v_gene: TRBV6-5
abundance: NA
CDR3nt: TGTGCCAGCAGTTACTCGAGGGACAGGAACTACGAGCAGTACTTC
CDR3aa: CASSYSRDRNYEQYF

d_gene: NA
j_gene: TRBJ2-7
v_gene: TRBV20-1
abundance: NA
CDR3nt: TGCAGTGCTCCGCGGGGCTCCTACGAGCAGTACTTC
CDR3aa: CSAPRGSYEQYF

d_gene: TRBD2
j_gene: TRBJ2-1
v_gene: TRBV18
abundance: NA
CDR3nt: TGTGCCAGCTCACCCCGACTAGCGGACAATGAGCAGTTCTTC
CDR3aa: CASSPRLADNEQFF

d_gene: NA
j_gene: TRBJ2-3
v_gene: TRBV20-1
abundance: few
CDR3nt: TGCAGTGCCTTCCTAGGTCTTAGCACAGATACGCAGTATTTT
CDR3aa: CSAFLGLSTDTQYF

d_gene: TRBD2
j_gene: TRBJ2-1
v_gene: TRBV20-1
abundance: few
CDR3nt: TGCAGTGCTCTCGAACTAGCGGGAGGCAATGAGCAGTTCTTC
CDR3aa: CSALELAGGNEQFF

d_gene: TRBD2
j_gene: TRBJ2-5
v_gene: TRBV20-1
abundance: NA
CDR3nt: TGCAGTGCTAGAGTTCGGACTAGCGGGAACGTAGAGACCCAGTACTTC
CDR3aa: CSARVRTSGNVETQYF

d_gene: TRBD1
j_gene: TRBJ2-1
v_gene: TRBV5-1
abundance: NA
CDR3nt: TGCGCCAGCAGCTTGGCCCATGGACAGGGTTACAATGAGCAGTTCTTC
CDR3aa: CASSLAHGQGYNEQFF

d_gene: NA
j_gene: TRBJ1-1
v_gene: TRBV28
abundance: few
CDR3nt: TGTGCCAGCAGTTTTATGACTGAAGCTTTCTTT
CDR3aa: CASSFMTEAFF

d_gene: NA
j_gene: TRBJ2-1
v_gene: TRBV5-5
abundance: few
CDR3nt: TGTGCCAGCAGAATCAGGGGAGACTCCTACAATGAGCAGTTCTTC
CDR3aa: CASRIRGDSYNEQFF

d_gene: NA
j_gene: TRBJ2-7
v_gene: TRBV3-1
abundance: NA
CDR3nt: TGTGCCAGCAGCCAAGATTCCTGGCAGGCCTTCTACGAGCAGTACTTC
CDR3aa: CASSQDSWQAFYEQYF

d_gene: NA
j_gene: TRBJ2-7
v_gene: TRBV7-6
abundance: NA
CDR3nt: TGTGCCAGCAGCTTCAGCCCCCGGTCTACCTACGAGCAGTACTTC
CDR3aa: CASSFSPRSTYEQYF

d_gene: TRBD1
j_gene: TRBJ2-7
v_gene: TRBV6-5
abundance: NA
CDR3nt: TGTGCCAGCAGTTATCCGGGACAGGTCGCCTACGAGCAGTACTTC
CDR3aa: CASSYPGQVAYEQYF

d_gene: NA
j_gene: TRBJ2-5
v_gene: TRBV3-1
abundance: few
CDR3nt: TGTGCCAGCAGCCATGGCCCAGCAGGGTGGGAAGAGACCCAGTACTTC
CDR3aa: CASSHGPAGWEETQYF

d_gene: NA
j_gene: TRBJ2-7
v_gene: TRBV10-3
abundance: many
CDR3nt: TGTGCCATCAGTGAGTCGGTCTACGAGCAGTACTTC
CDR3aa: CAISESVYEQYF

d_gene: TRBD1
j_gene: TRBJ1-5
v_gene: TRBV12-3/TRBV12-4
abundance: NA
CDR3nt: TGTGCCAGCAGTCCCCGGACAGGCCTAAAGCCCCAGCATTTT
CDR3aa: CASSPRTGLKPQHF

d_gene: TRBD1
j_gene: TRBJ1-4
v_gene: TRBV5-5
abundance: NA
CDR3nt: TGTGCCAGCATAGGGGGCGCGACTAATGAAAAACTGTTTTTT
CDR3aa: CASIGGATNEKLFF

d_gene: NA
j_gene: TRBJ2-2
v_gene: TRBV7-7
abundance: few
CDR3nt: TGTGCCAGCAGCCCCCATGCGGCCGGGGAGCTGTTTTTT
CDR3aa: CASSPHAAGELFF

d_gene: NA
j_gene: TRBJ2-1
v_gene: TRBV5-1
abundance: NA
CDR3nt: TGCGCCAGCAGCGTAGGACGAGGAGGAGGAACCTACAATGAGCAGTTCTTC
CDR3aa: CASSVGRGGGTYNEQFF

d_gene: TRBD2
j_gene: TRBJ2-3
v_gene: TRBV11-2
abundance: NA
CDR3nt: TGTGCCAGCAGCCCGCTAGCGGGAACTAGCACAGATACGCAGTATTTT
CDR3aa: CASSPLAGTSTDTQYF

d_gene: TRBD2
j_gene: TRBJ2-7
v_gene: TRBV10-3
abundance: NA
CDR3nt: TGTGCCATCAGTTCAGACTTCCCCGGGACTAGCGGGATTTACGAGCAGTACTTC
CDR3aa: CAISSDFPGTSGIYEQYF

d_gene: NA
j_gene: TRBJ2-6
v_gene: TRBV29-1
abundance: NA
CDR3nt: TGCAGCGTTGAAGGGGCTGGGGCCAACGTCCTGACTTTC
CDR3aa: CSVEGAGANVLTF

d_gene: TRBD2
j_gene: TRBJ2-5
v_gene: TRBV20-1
abundance: NA
CDR3nt: TGCAGTGCTAGCGGAGCGGGAGGGCCGGGATTGGAGACCCAGTACTTC
CDR3aa: CSASGAGGPGLETQYF

d_gene: TRBD1
j_gene: TRBJ1-2
v_gene: TRBV4-2
abundance: few
CDR3nt: TGTGCCAGCAGCCTTACAGGGGGTGCTAACTATGGCTACACCTTC
CDR3aa: CASSLTGGANYGYTF

d_gene: NA
j_gene: TRBJ1-6
v_gene: TRBV28
abundance: NA
CDR3nt: TGTGCCACCCATACGGTCGTCTCCTATAATTCACCCCTCCACTTT
CDR3aa: CATHTVVSYNSPLHF

d_gene: NA
j_gene: TRBJ2-1
v_gene: TRBV20-1
abundance: NA
CDR3nt: TGCAGTGCTAGAGGCCCCGGGCCCCATCCGAATGAGCAGTTCTTC
CDR3aa: CSARGPGPHPNEQFF

d_gene: NA
j_gene: TRBJ2-3
v_gene: TRBV12-3/TRBV12-4
abundance: few
CDR3nt: TGTGCCAGCAGACCTACCCACGTCCGCACAGATACGCAGTATTTT
CDR3aa: CASRPTHVRTDTQYF

d_gene: NA
j_gene: TRBJ2-7
v_gene: TRBV29-1
abundance: NA
CDR3nt: TGCAGCGTTGATTCAGAATACGAGCAGTACTTC
CDR3aa: CSVDSEYEQYF

d_gene: NA
j_gene: TRBJ2-1
v_gene: TRBV7-2
abundance: NA
CDR3nt: TGTGCCAGCAGCTTAGCATGGGCCTCCTACAATGAGCAGTTCTTC
CDR3aa: CASSLAWASYNEQFF

d_gene: TRBD1
j_gene: TRBJ2-7
v_gene: TRBV7-9
abundance: few
CDR3nt: TGTGCCAGCAGCTTAGCGGCAGGGGGCTCCTACGAGCAGTACTTC
CDR3aa: CASSLAAGGSYEQYF

d_gene: NA
j_gene: TRBJ2-2
v_gene: TRBV24-1
abundance: NA
CDR3nt: TGTGCCACCAGTGATTCGGACTCAACGGGCAACACCGGGGAGCTGTTTTTT
CDR3aa: CATSDSDSTGNTGELFF

d_gene: NA
j_gene: TRBJ2-5
v_gene: TRBV5-1
abundance: NA
CDR3nt: TGCGCCAGCAGCTTGGGGCGGTGGGAGACCCAGTACTTC
CDR3aa: CASSLGRWETQYF

d_gene: NA
j_gene: TRBJ2-1
v_gene: TRBV10-3
abundance: NA
CDR3nt: TGTACCATCAGTAAGGACTTCTCCTCTGAGCAGTTCTTC
CDR3aa: CTISKDFSSEQFF

d_gene: NA
j_gene: TRBJ2-1
v_gene: TRBV24-1
abundance: few
CDR3nt: TGTGCCACGAGCAGGGATTTCGGGAATGAGCAGTTCTTC
CDR3aa: CATSRDFGNEQFF

d_gene: NA
j_gene: TRBJ2-7
v_gene: TRBV7-2
abundance: NA
CDR3nt: TGTGCCAGCAGCTTGACTAGGGGGACCTCCTACGAGCAGTACTTC
CDR3aa: CASSLTRGTSYEQYF

d_gene: NA
j_gene: TRBJ2-5
v_gene: TRBV4-1
abundance: few
CDR3nt: TGCGCCAGCAGCCAAGCCGGGGGGCCGAAAGAGACCCAGTACTTC
CDR3aa: CASSQAGGPKETQYF